This T cell receptor beta chain was sequenced during a study of cytomegalovirus exposure and HLA in healthy donors. Across the whole study: From about 179 million T cells, an earlier analysis saw 90 million to 130 million unique TCR beta sequences. General study findings and limits: Association of 17,000 or so TCR beta sequences with HLA alleles was found at 0.05 false discovery rate in a later analysis.

The CDR3 extends over 12 amino acids. With 5 bases clipped from V and 5 bases from J, the junction kept 3 bases outside the gene matches. Germline lookup yields CDR1 MNHEY and CDR2 SVGAGI. Each donor was healthy, and each was a bone marrow donor. A word on this clone: Antigen specificity is unknown.

Amplification used 60 Vbeta primers and 13 Jbeta primers. Sequencing used immunoSEQ multiplex PCR; TCRdb keeps in-frame clones, though not all of them. This table holds about 160,000 clones, 80% to 90% found once. This chain connects TRBV6-5 to TRBJ2-7, with TRBD1 matching 7 bases. The sequenced sample consisted of PBMCs. The clonotype was recovered from a man younger than 35 in good health and CMV-seronegative. CDR3 sequence (DNA): TGTGCCAGCAGTAAGCAGGGGGACGAGCAGTACTTC. Its translation is CASSKQGDEQYF.